A selection of T cell receptor beta chains follows, all from one sample in a study of T-cell memory formation after mild COVID-19. Each CDR3 protein is one row after TCRdb ran MiXCR on the 5' RACE reads. The profile covers around 450,000 distinct CDR3 sequences, with 15% to 20% appearing a single time and roughly 8.4% taken by the ten largest. Sample: PBMCs or a T cell subset sorted from them (not recorded which). The receptors here all came from an adult woman who had mild COVID-19 (a few samples of this study predate the infection). Cell type and time point are not known. The CDR3 runs from the conserved cysteine through the conserved F or W. The order of the fields is V gene, clone size, J gene, D gene, CDR3 length, CDR3 DNA, CDR3 protein. The D gene is left open where the match is weak. For some rows the clone size is stated as once, few or many, or as a class when expanded; others skip it.

>TRBV28|few|TRBJ2-1|TRBD2|16
TGTGCCAGCCGGCTAGCGGGGGGGGCCTCCTACAATGAGCAGTTCTTC
CASRLAGGASYNEQFF
>TRBV5-1|-|TRBJ2-2|-|15
TGCGCCAGCAGCCCGGGACCGCTGAACACCGGGGAGCTGTTTTTT
CASSPGPLNTGELFF
>TRBV7-9|many|TRBJ1-1|-|14
TGTGCCAGCGGCACAGGAGGGGGGGCGACTGAAGCTTTCTTT
CASGTGGGATEAFF
>TRBV29-1|-|TRBJ2-1|-|13
TGCAGCGTTGAAGTAGTTGCCAGGGATGAGCAGTTCTTC
CSVEVVARDEQFF
>TRBV5-1|few|TRBJ1-1|TRBD1|13
TGCGCCAGCAGCTTGGGGACAGGGGATTCTTCTTTCTTT
CASSLGTGDSSFF
>TRBV7-3|-|TRBJ2-2|-|15
TGTGACAGCAGCGCCAGCGGCAGGGGCACCGGGGAGCTGTTTTTT
CDSSASGRGTGELFF
>TRBV10-2|few|TRBJ2-1|-|15
TGCGCCAGCAGTGTCCAGGGGTCAGTATACAATGAGCAGTTCTTC
CASSVQGSVYNEQFF
>TRBV7-9|-|TRBJ1-1|-|12
TGTGCCAGCAGAAGCGTGAACACTGAAGCTTTCTTT
CASRSVNTEAFF
>TRBV12-3/TRBV12-4|few|TRBJ2-3|-|15
TGTGCCAGCACCCTCGCGGGCGGCTACACAGATACGCAGTATTTT
CASTLAGGYTDTQYF
>TRBV7-9|few|TRBJ1-2|-|11
TGTGCCAGCAGCTTGTTGGGTGGCTACACCTTC
CASSLLGGYTF
>TRBV27|-|TRBJ2-7|-|14
TGTGCCAGCAGCCTAACGGTCCCAGCCTACGAGCAGTACTTC
CASSLTVPAYEQYF
>TRBV27|-|TRBJ1-1|-|15
TGTGCCAGCAGTTCCCCCAGGAGGGGAGACACTGAAGCTTTCTTT
CASSSPRRGDTEAFF
>TRBV7-9|-|TRBJ2-1|TRBD2|14
TGTGCCAGCAGGGGACTAGCGGGGGACTATGAGCAGTTCTTC
CASRGLAGDYEQFF
>TRBV25-1|-|TRBJ1-1|-|13
TGTGCCAGCAGTGAATATTGGTACACTGAAGCTTTCTTT
CASSEYWYTEAFF
>TRBV6-8|-|TRBJ2-7|-|17
TGTGCCAGGGGTCAGCGACGAATCGACAGGTCATACTACGAGCAGTACTTC
CARGQRRIDRSYYEQYF
>TRBV12-3/TRBV12-4|-|TRBJ2-3|-|17
TGTGCCAGCAGTTTAGCGCTCGGGGCGCGACTCACAGATACGCAGTATTTT
CASSLALGARLTDTQYF
>TRBV11-2|-|TRBJ2-5|TRBD2|17
TGTGCCAGCAGCTTAGATCGTTGGGGGGGGATTGAAGAGACCCAGTACTTC
CASSLDRWGGIEETQYF
>TRBV19|few|TRBJ2-1|-|18
TGTGCCAGTAGTCGAGGGGGAGGCGGAGTAATCTCCTACAATGAGCAGTTCTTC
CASSRGGGGVISYNEQFF
>TRBV12-3/TRBV12-4|-|TRBJ2-6|-|16
TGTGCCAGCCGACCATTCCCCCCCTCTGGGGCCAACGTCCTGACTTTC
CASRPFPPSGANVLTF
>TRBV20-1|-|TRBJ2-7|TRBD1|14
TGCAGTGCTAGAGGGGACAGGGGAGTCTACGAGCAGTACTTC
CSARGDRGVYEQYF
>TRBV11-2|-|TRBJ2-3|TRBD2|18
TGTGCCAGCAGCTCACCCCCTCCATCTAGCGGGAGCACAGATACGCAGTATTTT
CASSSPPPSSGSTDTQYF
>TRBV4-1|-|TRBJ2-5|TRBD2|16
TGCGCCAGCAGCCAAATGGAGCGGGGGGACTATTTAACCCAGTACTTC
CASSQMERGDYLTQYF
>TRBV11-1|-|TRBJ2-2|TRBD2|17
TGTGCCAGCAGCGGACTAGCGGGGGGGGTGAACACCGGGGAGCTGTTTTTT
CASSGLAGGVNTGELFF